These T cell receptor beta chains were read from a single sample in a study of blood T cell repertoires in COVID-19. Only in-frame clones appear in the TCRdb table, and some are missing; sequencing was by immunoSEQ multiplex PCR. The sample includes 250,000 to 400,000 clones, about nine tenths seen only once; the top ten take 1%. The sample comprised peripheral blood. These receptors originate from a man aged 50-59 years with active or convalescent COVID-19. Each CDR3 is given with its conserved first and last residue. Each record gives: CDR3 protein, D gene, V gene. A D gene is named only where the DNA matches it firmly.

CDR3 protein: CASSSGQGGRHGYTF; D gene: TRBD1; V gene: TRBV28
CDR3 protein: CASSLAGGQGVYNSPLHF; D gene: TRBD1; V gene: TRBV7-9
CDR3 protein: CASSLRGGYQPQHF; D gene: NA; V gene: TRBV28
CDR3 protein: CASSFTGTPGNTIYF; D gene: NA; V gene: TRBV7-8
CDR3 protein: CASSPSRDSRYGYTF; D gene: TRBD1; V gene: TRBV5-1
CDR3 protein: CASSGSREPLHF; D gene: NA; V gene: TRBV9
CDR3 protein: CASRARGNSNQPQHF; D gene: NA; V gene: TRBV19
CDR3 protein: CASSQTGQTNYGYTF; D gene: TRBD1; V gene: TRBV9
CDR3 protein: CASRGDGGYTF; D gene: NA; V gene: TRBV2
CDR3 protein: CASSPQGSSYGYTF; D gene: NA; V gene: TRBV27
CDR3 protein: CASSQVSGGSYGYTF; D gene: NA; V gene: TRBV3-1/TRBV3-2
CDR3 protein: CASSYLRAGVSYNEQFF; D gene: NA; V gene: TRBV5-4
CDR3 protein: CASSFLGQGAGETQYF; D gene: TRBD1; V gene: TRBV5-6
CDR3 protein: CASSPTGPGELFF; D gene: TRBD1; V gene: TRBV18
CDR3 protein: CSTWTSGRTDTQYF; D gene: TRBD2; V gene: TRBV29-1
CDR3 protein: CASSASTGTYSPLHF; D gene: NA; V gene: TRBV19
CDR3 protein: CASSPRGKHSNTEAFF; D gene: NA; V gene: TRBV18
CDR3 protein: CASSPLTVAGNTIYF; D gene: NA; V gene: TRBV18
CDR3 protein: CASSFGGADGYTF; D gene: NA; V gene: TRBV5-6
CDR3 protein: CASSLTGDYGYTF; D gene: TRBD1; V gene: TRBV6-5
CDR3 protein: CAWLWGRGKNEQYF; D gene: NA; V gene: TRBV30
CDR3 protein: CASSTGTGVGTIYF; D gene: TRBD1; V gene: TRBV19
CDR3 protein: CASSLSQGARSLNYGYTF; D gene: TRBD1; V gene: TRBV28
CDR3 protein: CASASGGVIGGNQPQHF; D gene: NA; V gene: TRBV28
CDR3 protein: CASSRQGAEYGYTF; D gene: TRBD1; V gene: TRBV5-4
CDR3 protein: CATGQGEYEQYF; D gene: TRBD1; V gene: TRBV19
CDR3 protein: CSGLGTAANTGELFF; D gene: TRBD1; V gene: TRBV29-1
CDR3 protein: CARSHTSDSYEQYF; D gene: TRBD2; V gene: TRBV5-3
CDR3 protein: CSASGGRNYGYTF; D gene: NA; V gene: TRBV20-1
CDR3 protein: CASRRLLGGYTF; D gene: NA; V gene: TRBV27
CDR3 protein: CASRGPGGPLSSPLHF; D gene: NA; V gene: TRBV25-1
CDR3 protein: CASSYFKGAGGNSPLHF; D gene: TRBD1; V gene: TRBV28
CDR3 protein: CASSSGTGYSPLHF; D gene: TRBD1; V gene: TRBV28
CDR3 protein: CASSQDLIRGQKIGQPQHF; D gene: TRBD1; V gene: TRBV4-2
CDR3 protein: CASSVGQVNGELFF; D gene: TRBD1; V gene: TRBV5-1
CDR3 protein: CASSGRQSGNTIYF; D gene: NA; V gene: TRBV2
CDR3 protein: CATSDSGLASTDEQYF; D gene: TRBD2; V gene: TRBV24-1